The 17 T cell receptor beta chains listed next were all sequenced from one sample in a study of shared clonotypes between healthy human individuals (dated by TCRdb to about 2020). Libraries were prepared through the immunoSEQ multiplex PCR assay. Entries here come from immuneACCESS through TCRdb and include only in-frame sequences with V and J called. Some clones fail to appear in such tables; in the studies checked, an unresolved V gene covers under half of the shortfall, and the cause of the remainder is unknown. A total of approximately 2.1 million clones appear in this sample, 93% of them only once. Together, the top ten hold approximately 0.4% of the sample. Sample: naive CD4+ T cells from PBMCs. The cell subset or site label corresponds to: CD45RA+ positively selected. The receptors stem from a man aged 18 to 30 in good health. Some clones in this sample may be carry-over from other donors' samples.

The chain has TRBV9 and TRBJ1-2, with a weak D call TRBD1 (6 bases). V gave up 4 bases and J gave up 2 bases, with 9 bases separating them. Germline V gives CDR1 SGDLS, CDR2 YYNGEE. There are 13 residues in the CDR3. The CDR3 loop is CASSQTGNYGYTF. Written as DNA, the CDR3 is TGTGCCAGCAGCCAAACAGGGAACTATGGCTACACCTTC. Combining the CDR3 with reference TRBV9 and TRBJ1-2 gives the whole variable domain DSGVTQTPKHLITATGQRVTLRCSPRSGDLSVYWYQQSLDQGLQFLIQYYNGEERAKGNILERFSAQQFPDLHSELNLSSLELGDSALYFCASSQTGNYGYTFGSGTRLTVV.

The chain employs TRBV7-2 and TRBJ2-1; perhaps D is TRBD1 or TRBD2 (7 bases each). The germline V gene encodes CDR1 SGHTA and CDR2 FQGNSA. The CDR3 is 14 amino acids. The ends were cut back, 6 bases at V and 7 bases at J, with 16 bases in the middle. In DNA, the CDR3 is TGTGCCAGCAGATCAGGGGGTAGCGGGAATGAGCAGTTCTTC. Its protein is CASRSGGSGNEQFF.

The chain employs TRBV28 and TRBJ2-5, with 8 bases fitting TRBD1. The CDR3 has 15 residues. CDR1 and CDR2 (germline): MDHEN, SYDVKM. J lost 2 bases, V lost 5 bases, and 7 bases had no gene match. The CDR3 region is CASSQGADGQETQYF. CDR3 in DNA: TGTGCCAGCAGTCAGGGGGCGGATGGGCAAGAGACCCAGTACTTC.

This clone came up a few times. The chain carries TRBV6-5 and TRBJ2-1; TRBD1 matches 9 bases. The germline gives CDR1 MNHEY, CDR2 SVGAGI. The CDR3 runs 16 residues. With V trimmed by 2 bases and J by 10 bases, 12 bases remained unmatched. The CDR3 coding sequence is TGTGCCAGCAGTTACCCCGGGACAGGGAGAGGTTGGGAGCAGTTCTTC. Its translation: CASSYPGTGRGWEQFF.

The V call is TRBV19, the J call TRBJ2-1, with D tentatively TRBD1 (5 bases). Germline CDR1 LNHDA, CDR2 SQIVND (reference sequence). Trimming took 1 base from V and 7 from J, leaving 14 bases between them. The CDR3 spans 15 residues. DNA for the CDR3: TGTGCCAGTAGTATAGTGGCAGGGAACCAAAATGAGCAGTTCTTC. It encodes CASSIVAGNQNEQFF.

The V and J genes are TRBV4-2 and TRBJ2-7; D is perhaps TRBD2 (5 bases). Trimming cost V 0 bases and J 4 bases, with 13 bases left between them. The CDR3 extends over 15 amino acids. Germline loops: CDR1 LGHNA, CDR2 YNFKEQ. The CDR3 reads CASSQDQTSGYEQYF. The DNA of the CDR3 is TGTGCCAGCAGCCAAGATCAAACAAGCGGATACGAGCAGTACTTC.

The V and J genes are TRBV5-1 and TRBJ2-7; no firm D call. V shed 0 bases and J shed 6 bases, with 13 bases lying between them. The CDR3 sequence is 14 residues long. Per germline, CDR1 SGHRS and CDR2 YFSETQ. The CDR3, as DNA: TGCGCCAGCAGCTTGGCGGCAGTTTCGGGCGAGCAGTACTTC. Amino acids: CASSLAAVSGEQYF.

To note about this clone: Distinct nucleotide sequences in the sample also encode this CDR3. This rearrangement joins TRBV27 to TRBJ1-2, with a possible D match to TRBD1 (5 bases). The CDR3 sequence is 14 residues long. CDR1 MNHEY and CDR2 SMNVEV come from the germline V gene (reference sequence). V gave up 5 bases and J gave up 2 bases, with 12 bases separating them. CDR3: CASSRQGSNYGYTF. CDR3 nucleotide sequence: TGTGCCAGCAGTCGGCAGGGTAGCAACTATGGCTACACCTTC.

The chain joins TRBV10-2 to TRBJ1-1; tentatively, D is TRBD1 (5 bases). The CDR3 extends over 14 amino acids. V lost 3 bases and J lost 4, with 12 bases in between. Germline-derived CDR1 and CDR2 are WSHSY and SAAADI. CDR3 amino acids: CASSDFWTPTEAFF. The CDR3 DNA is TGCGCCAGCAGTGATTTTTGGACACCCACTGAAGCTTTCTTT.

The chain has TRBV29-1 and TRBJ2-1; D gene ambiguous. CDR1 and CDR2 (germline): SQVTM, ANQGSEA. The V and J ends lost 6 bases and 5 bases respectively, with 14 bases between them. This CDR3 comprises 13 residues. The CDR3 reads CSVERSIDNEQFF. In DNA form, the CDR3 reads TGCAGCGTCGAGAGGAGTATAGACAATGAGCAGTTCTTC.

The chain joins TRBV7-9 to TRBJ1-2; a weak D match, TRBD1 (5 bases). Trimming stripped 2 bases from V and 7 bases from J, with 11 bases between. Germline values: CDR1 SEHNR, CDR2 FQNEAQ (reference sequence). The CDR3 spans 13 residues. The CDR3 sequence: CASSLISGFGYTF. The CDR3, as DNA: TGTGCCAGCAGCTTAATTTCAGGGTTTGGCTACACCTTC.

The rearrangement links TRBV2 to TRBJ1-2, with D maybe TRBD1 (5 bases). The ends were cut back, 3 bases at V and 9 bases at J, with 17 bases in the middle. Per the germline V gene, CDR1 is SNHLY and CDR2 is FYNNEI. This CDR3 region has 14 residues. In nucleotides, the CDR3 is TGTGCCAGCAGTGACCTCCGGGACGGAGTTAGCTACACCTTC. It specifies CASSDLRDGVSYTF.

This clone was observed a single time. The chain uses TRBV7-2 and TRBJ1-5; D remains ambiguous. Trimming stripped 4 bases from V and 5 bases from J, with 15 bases between. The germline V gene encodes CDR1 SGHTA and CDR2 FQGNSA. This CDR3 has 15 amino acids. Written as DNA, the CDR3 is TGTGCCAGCAGCTCAGAAGTGGCAGAATATCAGCCCCAGCATTTT. It specifies CASSSEVAEYQPQHF.

The chain joins TRBV11-3 to TRBJ2-7; 8 positions match TRBD2. Germline-derived CDR1 and CDR2 are SGHNT and YENEEA. V shed 5 bases, J shed 2 bases, and the junction held 5 bases outside the gene matches. This CDR3 has 14 amino acids. CDR3: CASSPSGRAYEQYF. Written as DNA, the CDR3 is TGTGCCAGCAGCCCTAGCGGGCGGGCCTACGAGCAGTACTTC.

The chain recombines TRBV7-2 with TRBJ2-7, with D possibly being TRBD2 (7 bases). Germline V gives CDR1 SGHTA, CDR2 FQGNSA. V shed 5 bases and J shed 8 bases, with 19 bases lying between them. The CDR3 spans 14 residues. The CDR3 DNA sequence: TGTGCCAGCAGCCCAGCGGGACACCAAACGAAGCAGTACTTC. Translated: CASSPAGHQTKQYF.

A note on this clone: This specimen includes other DNA sequences encoding the same CDR3. J is TRBJ1-1 and V is TRBV5-1; D may be TRBD1 (6 bases). Between the trimmed V and J ends, which lost 0 bases and 4 bases, there was a span of 13 bases. Germline-derived CDR1 and CDR2 are SGHRS and YFSETQ. The CDR3 runs 15 residues. The CDR3 DNA is TGCGCCAGCAGCTTGGCCGCGGGGGGGCTCACTGAAGCTTTCTTT. This sequence encodes CASSLAAGGLTEAFF. The full variable domain, rest sourced from reference TRBV5-1 and TRBJ1-1, is KAGVTQTPRYLIKTRGQQVTLSCSPISGHRSVSWYQQTPGQGLQFLFEYFSETQRNKGNFPGRFSGRQFSNSRSEMNVSTLELGDSALYLCASSLAAGGLTEAFFGQGTRLTVV.

The rearrangement links TRBV28 to TRBJ1-1; D gene uncertain. Germline lookup yields CDR1 MDHEN and CDR2 SYDVKM. The length of the CDR3 is 12 residues. DNA of the CDR3: TGTGGGGCCCGATCCAGGAACACTGAAGCTTTCTTT. This codes for CGARSRNTEAFF.